These 6 T cell receptor beta chains were all obtained from the same sample, sequenced in a study of shared clonotypes between healthy human individuals. Generated by immunoSEQ multiplex PCR, the TCRdb table keeps only in-frame clones and is missing some. The table includes 2.3 million or so clones, 93% detected once. Material for sequencing was naive CD4+ T cells from PBMCs. The subset: CD45RA+ positively selected. Receptors originate from a man aged 18 to 30 in good health. Some clones in this sample may be carry-over from other donors' samples.

V is TRBV30 and J is TRBJ1-6; perhaps TRBD1 as D (5 bases). The CDR3 extends over 13 amino acids. With 2 bases removed from V and 9 bases from J, the gap between germline ends came to 11 bases. The germline V gene has CDR1 GTSNPN and CDR2 SVGIG (reference sequence). CDR3 in amino acids: CAWSSIGGSPLHF. In DNA, the CDR3 is TGTGCCTGGAGTTCTATCGGGGGTTCACCCCTCCACTTT.

The chain combines TRBV5-4 with TRBJ2-7, with TRBD1 as a possible D gene (5 bases). Per the germline V gene, CDR1 is SGHNT and CDR2 is YYREEE (reference sequence). The germline V and J ends were trimmed by 2 bases and 2 bases, with 11 bases remaining between them. This CDR3 comprises 14 residues. DNA for the CDR3: TGTGCCAGCAGCTTCGGCAGGGTACCCTACGAGCAGTACTTC. Translated: CASSFGRVPYEQYF.

The chain joins TRBV5-4 to TRBJ1-1, with 7 bases aligning to TRBD1. J was trimmed by 6 bases and V by 4 bases; bases with no gene match: 9. The length of the CDR3 is 14 residues. Germline V gives CDR1 SGHNT, CDR2 YYREEE (reference sequence). The CDR3 loop reads CASSLDRVTAEAFF. In nucleotides, the CDR3 is TGTGCCAGCAGCCTCGACAGGGTAACGGCTGAAGCTTTCTTT.

The V and J genes are TRBV27 and TRBJ2-3; D ambiguous. Between the trimmed V and J ends, which lost 6 bases and 3 bases, there was a span of 13 bases. Germline values: CDR1 MNHEY, CDR2 SMNVEV (reference sequence). This CDR3 region has 14 residues. CDR3 protein: CASRIYGRTDTQYF. The CDR3 nucleotides read TGTGCCAGCAGAATTTACGGTAGGACAGATACGCAGTATTTT.

This clone appeared once. This chain links TRBV4-1 with TRBJ1-3; D perhaps matches TRBD1 (6 bases). CDR1 is MGHRA and CDR2 is YSYEKL in the germline V gene. There are 17 residues in the CDR3. Trimming took off 1 base at V and 1 base at J, with 14 bases between the two ends. This CDR3 is CASSQVRGGTSGNTIYF. In nucleotides, the CDR3 is TGCGCCAGCAGCCAAGTCAGGGGAGGTACGTCTGGAAACACCATATATTTT.

The chain links TRBV9 to TRBJ2-7; 8 positions agree with TRBD1. This CDR3 has 15 amino acids. V lost 6 bases and J lost 3; bases outside the gene matches: 11. Germline-derived CDR1 and CDR2 are SGDLS and YYNGEE. The CDR3 here is CASTTGQGSIYEQYF. The CDR3 DNA reads as TGTGCCAGCACGACAGGACAGGGATCCATCTACGAGCAGTACTTC. The whole variable domain, remainder taken from reference TRBV9 and TRBJ2-7, is DSGVTQTPKHLITATGQRVTLRCSPRSGDLSVYWYQQSLDQGLQFLIQYYNGEERAKGNILERFSAQQFPDLHSELNLSSLELGDSALYFCASTTGQGSIYEQYFGPGTRLTVT.